These T cell receptor beta chains were read from a single sample in a study of Tregs in tolerant kidney transplant recipients. Assay used: immunoSEQ multiplex PCR; TCRdb lists only in-frame clones, some missing. The sample holds roughly 250,000 clones, 65% to 85% seen once. The sequenced sample was CD4+ T cells from blood. The receptors were gathered from a human donor in good health. Both conserved end residues are part of each CDR3. D genes are given only for firm matches. Not all rows give a size; the values are once, few, many and, for expanded clones, a class.

>.|15|TRBV19|.|TRBJ2-7
CASGNTGTNRYEQYF
TGTGCCAGTGGAAACACCGGGACAAATCGCTACGAGCAGTACTTC
>.|15|TRBV6-5|.|TRBJ2-3
CASRFSGTSTDTQYF
TGTGCCAGCAGATTCTCCGGGACTAGCACAGATACGCAGTATTTT
>.|14|TRBV5-1|.|TRBJ2-5
CASSLMGGQETQYF
TGCGCCAGCAGCTTGATGGGCGGCCAAGAGACCCAGTACTTC
>.|16|TRBV15|.|TRBJ2-1
CATKYGGLSSVNEQFF
TGTGCCACCAAATATGGGGGCTTGAGTAGTGTAAATGAGCAGTTCTTC
>.|14|TRBV9|.|TRBJ2-3
CASQLQGHTDTQYF
TGTGCCAGCCAACTCCAGGGACACACAGATACGCAGTATTTT
>.|16|TRBV10-3|.|TRBJ1-5
CAISSGGLGSNQPQHF
TGTGCCATCAGTTCCGGGGGGCTGGGTAGCAATCAGCCCCAGCATTTT
>.|14|TRBV2|.|TRBJ1-4
CASRDGSWEEKLFF
TGTGCCAGTAGAGACGGGAGCTGGGAGGAAAAACTGTTTTTT
>.|14|TRBV4-1|.|TRBJ1-3
CASSPRAAGNTIYF
TGCGCCAGCAGCCCCCGAGCAGCTGGAAACACCATATATTTT
>once|14|TRBV15|TRBD1|TRBJ2-5
CATSRGDRGQTQYF
TGTGCCACCAGCAGAGGGGACAGGGGTCAGACCCAGTACTTC
>.|15|TRBV30|.|TRBJ1-4
CAWSLRGRTNEKLFF
TGTGCCTGGAGTCTCCGGGGGCGAACTAATGAAAAACTGTTTTTT
>.|16|TRBV30|.|TRBJ1-4
CAWSRGTSIISEKLFF
TGTGCCTGGAGTAGGGGGACATCCATCATCAGTGAAAAACTGTTTTTT